The 19 T cell receptor beta chains below all came from one sample that was sequenced in a study of sequential checkpoint blockade in melanoma. The assay was immunoSEQ multiplex PCR, and TCRdb's table has in-frame clones only and misses some. The table lists roughly 28,000 clones, about three quarters of them singletons. Documented treatment: randomized to nivolumab then ipilimumab (arm A) or the reverse (arm B). The sequences come from CD8+ T cells sorted from blood (inferred from file names), collected from a patient given nivolumab and ipilimumab in sequence. The receptors stem from a human donor with melanoma.

The rearrangement uses TRBV28 and TRBJ2-2, with 8 bases identical to TRBD2. CDR1 and CDR2 (germline): MDHEN, SYDVKM. The V segment lost 5 bases and the J segment 8 bases; nucleotides outside the gene matches: 7. The CDR3 consists of 14 residues. The CDR3 DNA is TGTGCCAGCAGTGTAAGCGGGAGCGGAGGGGAGCTGTTTTTT. This encodes CASSVSGSGGELFF. The full variable domain, its missing parts supplied by reference TRBV28 and TRBJ2-2, is DVKVTQSSRYLVKRTGEKVFLECVQDMDHENMFWYRQDPGLGLRLIYFSYDVKMKEKGDIPEGYSVSREKKERFSLILESASTNQTSMYLCASSVSGSGGELFFGEGSRLTVL.

The rearrangement uses TRBV5-4 and TRBJ2-1; 11 nucleotides match TRBD2. With V trimmed by 3 bases and J by 7 bases, 6 bases remained unmatched. The CDR3 runs to 15 residues. Germline V gene lookup returns CDR1 SGHNT and CDR2 YYREEE (reference sequence). The CDR3: CASSYLAGGWNEQFF. The DNA for the CDR3 is TGTGCCAGCAGCTATTTAGCGGGAGGGTGGAATGAGCAGTTCTTC.

This chain joins TRBV4-2 and TRBJ2-7; D is undetermined. The CDR3 length is 17 residues. Trimming shortened V by 0 bases and J by 0 bases, and 15 bases separated the two germline ends. The V gene's germline CDR1 is LGHNA and CDR2 YNFKEQ. The CDR3 is CASSQEGEAASSYEQYF. In DNA, the CDR3 is TGTGCCAGCAGCCAAGAAGGTGAGGCGGCGAGCTCCTACGAGCAGTACTTC.

Sample share makes this clone medium-sized (0.01 to 0.1%). The chain is built from TRBV6-4 and TRBJ2-2, with TRBD1 as a possible D gene (5 bases). This CDR3 has 15 amino acids. Germline V gene sequence: CDR1 MRHNA, CDR2 SNTAGT. V was pared by 2 bases and J by 0 bases, with 7 bases between. This CDR3 reads CASSDGQANTGELFF. The CDR3 DNA sequence: TGTGCCAGCAGTGACGGACAAGCGAACACCGGGGAGCTGTTTTTT.

This clone was recorded once. This chain links TRBV9 with TRBJ1-3; D perhaps matches TRBD1 (6 bases). Germline CDR1 is SGDLS and CDR2 is YYNGEE. The ends were cut back, 3 bases at V and 1 base at J, with 11 bases in the middle. The CDR3 loop spans 15 amino acids. In DNA form, the CDR3 reads TGTGCCAGCAGCGGAGGGGACATATCTGGAAACACCATATATTTT. It is translated as CASSGGDISGNTIYF. The full variable domain, with the rest looked up from reference TRBV9 and TRBJ1-3, is DSGVTQTPKHLITATGQRVTLRCSPRSGDLSVYWYQQSLDQGLQFLIQYYNGEERAKGNILERFSAQQFPDLHSELNLSSLELGDSALYFCASSGGDISGNTIYFGEGSWLTVV.

The V and J genes are TRBV20-1 and TRBJ1-1; D not resolved. Trimming stripped 5 bases from V and 3 bases from J, with 7 bases between. The CDR3 has 11 residues. CDR1 DFQATT and CDR2 SNEGSKA come from the germline V gene (reference sequence). CDR3 region: CSASSYTEAFF. The CDR3, as DNA: TGCAGTGCTTCTAGTTACACTGAAGCTTTCTTT.

The rearrangement joins TRBV29-1 to TRBJ1-1; 7 bases align to TRBD1. V was clipped by 7 bases and J by 1 base; unmatched bases: 3. Germline V gene lookup returns CDR1 SQVTM and CDR2 ANQGSEA. This CDR3 spans 12 amino acids. CDR3 amino acids: CSGRTGNTEAFF. The CDR3 nucleotides read TGCAGCGGCCGGACAGGGAACACTGAAGCTTTCTTT.

The chain is built from TRBV9 and TRBJ2-3; D may be TRBD2 (6 bases). This CDR3 is built from 17 residues. From germline, CDR1 is SGDLS and CDR2 YYNGEE. V lost 3 bases to trimming and J lost 3 bases, with 20 bases between them. DNA for the CDR3: TGTGCCAGCAGCGGGGGGGATCCGGGGCAGCATACAGATACGCAGTATTTT. Its translation is CASSGGDPGQHTDTQYF.

This sequence joins TRBV29-1 and TRBJ2-7, with TRBD2 matching 9 bases. Germline V gene data show CDR1 as SQVTM and CDR2 as ANQGSEA. The CDR3 extends over 15 amino acids. V was pared by 0 bases and J by 5 bases, with 8 bases of the junction left unmatched. CDR3 region: CSVEDWREGLNEQYF. The CDR3 DNA reads as TGCAGCGTTGAAGATTGGCGGGAGGGCCTGAACGAGCAGTACTTC.

In its sample, this clone was seen a few times. The V call is TRBV6-1, the J call TRBJ2-1; D is possibly TRBD2 (6 bases). The CDR3 length is 17 residues. The V gene lost 4 bases and the J gene lost 2 bases, with 18 bases spanning the gap. Germline V gives CDR1 MNHNS, CDR2 SASEGT. This chain's CDR3 is CASSAEGYSRPYNEQFF. CDR3 nucleotides: TGTGCCAGCAGTGCGGAGGGCTACTCCCGTCCCTACAATGAGCAGTTCTTC.

The genes are TRBV27 and TRBJ2-7; a possible D gene is TRBD1 (5 bases). This CDR3 region has 13 residues. Germline V gene lookup returns CDR1 MNHEY and CDR2 SMNVEV (reference sequence). V was clipped by 4 bases and J by 1 base, with 8 bases between them. This CDR3 reads CASSYQGSYEQYF. CDR3 DNA: TGTGCCAGCAGTTATCAGGGTTCCTACGAGCAGTACTTC.

By sample share, this clone is medium-sized (0.01 to 0.1%). The rearrangement joins TRBV7-9 to TRBJ2-7, with D possibly TRBD2 on 5 matching bases. This CDR3 is built from 15 residues. Germline V gene data show CDR1 as SEHNR and CDR2 as FQNEAQ (reference sequence). V was clipped by 1 base and J by 3 bases, with 13 bases between them. CDR3 protein: CASSLVRAGVYEQYF. As DNA, the CDR3 is TGTGCCAGCAGCTTAGTTAGGGCCGGGGTCTACGAGCAGTACTTC. Full variable domain (remainder filled in from reference TRBV7-9 and TRBJ2-7): DTGVSQNPRHKITKRGQNVTFRCDPISEHNRLYWYRQTLGQGPEFLTYFQNEAQLEKSRLLSDRFSAERPKGSFSTLEIQRTEQGDSAMYLCASSLVRAGVYEQYFGPGTRLTVT.

This clone has just a few counts. The chain employs TRBV19 and TRBJ1-1, with D tentatively TRBD1 (6 bases). The CDR3 covers 14 residues. Germline-derived CDR1 and CDR2 are LNHDA and SQIVND (reference sequence). V lost 5 bases and J lost 5, with 15 bases in between. The CDR3 loop is CASSSTGLWTEAFF. The CDR3 bases are TGTGCCAGTAGTTCTACAGGGTTGTGGACTGAAGCTTTCTTT.

The chain is built from TRBV28 and TRBJ2-3, with TRBD1 matching 7 bases. From germline, CDR1 is MDHEN and CDR2 SYDVKM. The CDR3 covers 17 residues. The ends lost 3 bases at V and 6 bases at J; junction bases unmatched: 15. This CDR3 reads CASSFLSFDRDADTQYF. The CDR3, as DNA: TGTGCCAGCAGTTTCTTATCTTTCGACAGGGATGCGGATACGCAGTATTTT.

The chain combines TRBV6-6 with TRBJ2-7; 9 bases align to TRBD1. J was trimmed by 1 base and V by 9 bases; bases with no gene match: 7. The length of the CDR3 is 14 residues. Germline values: CDR1 MNHNY, CDR2 SVGAGI (reference sequence). CDR3 loop: CASTPGTGSYEQYF. The CDR3 DNA follows: TGTGCCAGTACCCCCGGGACAGGGTCCTACGAGCAGTACTTC.

V gene TRBV5-4 combines with J gene TRBJ2-7; D gene uncertain. CDR3 length: 13 residues. V shed 4 bases and J shed 3 bases, with 11 bases lying between them. Germline V lookup: CDR1 SGHNT, CDR2 YYREEE (reference sequence). CDR3 loop: CASSPGPLYEQYF. In DNA form, the CDR3 reads TGTGCCAGCAGCCCTGGGCCTCTCTACGAGCAGTACTTC.

The rearrangement uses TRBV28 and TRBJ2-4; 11 nucleotides match TRBD2. Per germline, CDR1 MDHEN and CDR2 SYDVKM. The CDR3 totals 14 residues. V lost 6 bases to trimming and J lost 8 bases; unmatched junction nucleotides: 6. The CDR3: CASSPTSGSDIQYF. In DNA, the CDR3 is TGTGCCAGCAGCCCAACTAGCGGGAGTGACATTCAGTACTTC.

V gene TRBV19 combines with J gene TRBJ1-1, with a weak D call TRBD1 (5 bases). Germline V gene lookup returns CDR1 LNHDA and CDR2 SQIVND (reference sequence). The CDR3 has 16 amino acids. Trimming cost V 6 bases and J 0 bases, with 17 bases left between them. The CDR3, as DNA: TGTGCCAGTAGCTCTCTCGGACGGGGGATGAACACTGAAGCTTTCTTT. It encodes CASSSLGRGMNTEAFF.

The count of this clone is one. The V gene is TRBV4-1, the J gene TRBJ2-7, with a possible D match to TRBD2 (6 bases). The V end was cut by 1 base, the J end by 3 bases, with 13 bases between. Germline V CDR1 and CDR2: MGHRA, YSYEKL. This CDR3 has 15 amino acids. The CDR3 sequence: CASSQVQGSGYEQYF. The CDR3 nucleotides read TGCGCCAGCAGCCAAGTTCAAGGTAGCGGCTACGAGCAGTACTTC.